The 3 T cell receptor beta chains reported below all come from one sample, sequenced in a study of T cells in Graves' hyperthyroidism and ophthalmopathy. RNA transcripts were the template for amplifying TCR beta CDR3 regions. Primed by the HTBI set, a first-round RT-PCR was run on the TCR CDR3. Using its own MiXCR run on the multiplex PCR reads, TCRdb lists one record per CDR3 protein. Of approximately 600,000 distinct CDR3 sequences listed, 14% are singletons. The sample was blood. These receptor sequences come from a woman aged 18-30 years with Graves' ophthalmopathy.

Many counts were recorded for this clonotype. CDR3 region: CASSDRDRGNQPQHF. The CDR3 DNA is TGTGCCAGCAGTGACAGGGACCGGGGTAATCAGCCCCAGCATTTT. The chain joins TRBV2 to TRBJ1-5; TRBD1 is a possible D gene (5 bases). Germline V lookup: CDR1 SNHLY, CDR2 FYNNEI. Trimming shortened V by 3 bases and J by 4 bases, and 13 bases separated the two germline ends. The CDR3 is 15 amino acids.

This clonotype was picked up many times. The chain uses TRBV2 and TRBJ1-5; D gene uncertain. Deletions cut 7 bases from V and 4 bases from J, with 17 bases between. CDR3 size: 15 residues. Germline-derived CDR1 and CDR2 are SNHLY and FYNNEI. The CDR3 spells CASTDSRPLNQPQHF. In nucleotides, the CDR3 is TGTGCCAGCACTGACTCGCGACCACTTAATCAGCCCCAGCATTTT.

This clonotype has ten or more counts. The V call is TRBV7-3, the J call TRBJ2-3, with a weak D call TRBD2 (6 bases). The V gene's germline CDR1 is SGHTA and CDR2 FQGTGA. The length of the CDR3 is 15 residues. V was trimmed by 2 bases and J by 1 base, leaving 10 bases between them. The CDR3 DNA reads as TGTGCCAGCAGCTTAGATGGCGGGGGCACAGATACGCAGTATTTT. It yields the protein CASSLDGGGTDTQYF.